This T cell receptor (beta chain) emerged from a study of T cell changes during pregnancy in multiple sclerosis. The CDR3 contains 15 residues. Looked up from germline, CDR1 is MNHEY and CDR2 is SMNVEV (reference sequence). With 4 bases clipped from V and 7 bases from J, the junction kept 6 bases outside the gene matches. TCRdb's table, derived via immunoSEQ multiplex PCR, lists solely in-frame clones and lacks some. The sample contains under 50,000 clones, roughly nine tenths of which appear only once. The receptor was derived from a female donor with multiple sclerosis, enrolled in a pregnancy study. The specimen comprised CD8+ T cells from peripheral blood mononuclear cells, sampled in the third trimester of pregnancy. This rearrangement joins TRBV27 to TRBJ2-1, with TRBD2 matching over 11 bases. The CDR3 region has the DNA TGTGCCAGCAGTTCCCCGACTAGCGGGGAAAATGAGCAGTTCTTC. It yields the protein CASSSPTSGENEQFF.